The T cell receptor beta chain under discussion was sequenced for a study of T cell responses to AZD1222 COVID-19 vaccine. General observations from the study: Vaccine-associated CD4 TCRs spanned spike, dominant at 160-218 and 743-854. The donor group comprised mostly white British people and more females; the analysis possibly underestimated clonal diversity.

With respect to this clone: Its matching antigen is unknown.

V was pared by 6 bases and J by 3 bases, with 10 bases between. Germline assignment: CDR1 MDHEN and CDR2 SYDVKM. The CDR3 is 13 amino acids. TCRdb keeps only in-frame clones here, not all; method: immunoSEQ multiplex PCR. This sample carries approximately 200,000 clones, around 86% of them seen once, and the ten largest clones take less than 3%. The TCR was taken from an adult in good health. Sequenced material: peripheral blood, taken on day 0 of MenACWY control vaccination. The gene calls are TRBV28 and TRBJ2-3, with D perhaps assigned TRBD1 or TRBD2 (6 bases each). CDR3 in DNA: TGTGCCAGCAGCCCGGGGGCTACAGATACGCAGTATTTT. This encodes CASSPGATDTQYF.